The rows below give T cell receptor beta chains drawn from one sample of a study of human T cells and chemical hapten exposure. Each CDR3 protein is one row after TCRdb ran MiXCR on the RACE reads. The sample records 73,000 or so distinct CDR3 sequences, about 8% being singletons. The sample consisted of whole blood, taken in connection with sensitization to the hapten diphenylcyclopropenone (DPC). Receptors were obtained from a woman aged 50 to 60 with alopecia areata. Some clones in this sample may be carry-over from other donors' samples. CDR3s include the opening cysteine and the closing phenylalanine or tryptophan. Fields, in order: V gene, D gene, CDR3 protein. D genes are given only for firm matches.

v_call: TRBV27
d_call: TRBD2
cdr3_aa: CASSLQLATSTDTQYF

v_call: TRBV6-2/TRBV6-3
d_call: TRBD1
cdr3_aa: CASSPPSRGSSGEQYF

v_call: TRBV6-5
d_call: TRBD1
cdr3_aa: CASSPDRAGNTIYF

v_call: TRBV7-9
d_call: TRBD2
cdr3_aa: CASSPPTSGRTDTQYF

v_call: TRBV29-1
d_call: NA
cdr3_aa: CSVEFGSGLGTQYF

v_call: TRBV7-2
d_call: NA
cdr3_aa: CASSVGALETQYF

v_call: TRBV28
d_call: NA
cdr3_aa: CASSLLGPGGNQPQHF

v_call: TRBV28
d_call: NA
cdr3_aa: CASRDTDTQYF

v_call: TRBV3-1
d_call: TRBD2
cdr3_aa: CASSPRGLGRGNEQFF

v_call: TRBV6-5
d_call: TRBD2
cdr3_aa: CASSYSILGRADTQYF

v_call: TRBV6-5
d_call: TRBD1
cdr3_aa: CASRETDRVTYEQYF

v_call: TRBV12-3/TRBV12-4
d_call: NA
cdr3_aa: CASSLQESYNEQFF

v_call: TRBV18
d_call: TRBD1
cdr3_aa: CASSPVGQGRNQPQHF

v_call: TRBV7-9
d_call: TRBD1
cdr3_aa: CASSSYQGAAYNSPLHF

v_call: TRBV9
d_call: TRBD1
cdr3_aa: CASSVEGGGEQYF

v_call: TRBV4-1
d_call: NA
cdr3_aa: CASSQDVLVEQFF

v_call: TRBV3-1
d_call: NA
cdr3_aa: CASSQDVGQYYEQYF

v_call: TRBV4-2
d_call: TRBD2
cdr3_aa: CASSPTSGANRGETQYF

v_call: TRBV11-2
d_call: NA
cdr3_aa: CASSPGAGTEAFF

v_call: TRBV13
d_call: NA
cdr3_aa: CASSAGRTTAKNIQYF

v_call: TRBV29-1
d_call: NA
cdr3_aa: CSVRQYNEQFF

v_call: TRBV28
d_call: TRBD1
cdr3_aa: CASSAWTGGLAGTEAFF

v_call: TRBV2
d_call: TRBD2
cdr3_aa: CASSERGGRADTQYF

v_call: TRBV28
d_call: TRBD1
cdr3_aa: CASSPSGQGGEKLFF

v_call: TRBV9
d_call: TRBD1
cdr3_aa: CASSVDDRGYEQYF

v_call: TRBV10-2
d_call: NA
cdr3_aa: CASSELGGDYGYTF

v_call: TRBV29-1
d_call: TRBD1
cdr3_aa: CSVETGGGGYTF

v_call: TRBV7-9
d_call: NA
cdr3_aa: CASSPQGYNEQFF

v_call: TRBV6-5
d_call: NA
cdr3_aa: CAVMDRGINYGYTF

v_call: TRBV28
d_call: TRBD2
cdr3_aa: CASSLTYGGGNEQFF

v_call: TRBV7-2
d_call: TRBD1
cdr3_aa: CASSPYPGTGAEQYF

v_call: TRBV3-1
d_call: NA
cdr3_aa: CASSQDPQGGGETQYF

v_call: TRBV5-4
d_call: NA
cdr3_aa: CASSLERKRDTQYF

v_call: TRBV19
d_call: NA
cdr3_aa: CASSSGAGAETQYF

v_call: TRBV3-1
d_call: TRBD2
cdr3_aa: CASRQLGLAGGHITDTQYF

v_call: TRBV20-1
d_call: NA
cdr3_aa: CSAPDRGGLKEKLFF

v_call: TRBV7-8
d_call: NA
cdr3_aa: CASSIREGNQPQHF

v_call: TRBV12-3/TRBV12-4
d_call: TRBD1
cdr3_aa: CASSLARTGFNYGYTF

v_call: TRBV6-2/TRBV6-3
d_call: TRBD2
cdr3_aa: CASSLAGQRAGELFF

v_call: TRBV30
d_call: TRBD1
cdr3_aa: CAWSADRANGYTF

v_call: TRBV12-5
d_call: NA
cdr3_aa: CASGEDQPQHF

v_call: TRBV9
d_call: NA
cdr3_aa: CASSVGWISNTEAFF

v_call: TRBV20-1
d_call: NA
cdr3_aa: CSASSGQYSNQPQHF

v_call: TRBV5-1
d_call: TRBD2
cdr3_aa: CASSWFRAGEGEQYF

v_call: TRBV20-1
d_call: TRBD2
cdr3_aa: CSATSGSYEQYF

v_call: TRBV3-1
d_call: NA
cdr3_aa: CASSDFRGYTF

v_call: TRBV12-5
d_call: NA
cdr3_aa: CASGFDQPQHF

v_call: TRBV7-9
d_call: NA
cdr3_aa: CASSSGSARGSNQPQHF

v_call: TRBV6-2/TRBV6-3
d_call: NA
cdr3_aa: CASSRGPSFDTQYF

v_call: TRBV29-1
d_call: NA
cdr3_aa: CSALRPGQPYEQYF

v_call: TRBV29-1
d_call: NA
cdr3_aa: CSGEITNYGYTF

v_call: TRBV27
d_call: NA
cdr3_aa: CASSFLEGRLSSTDTQYF

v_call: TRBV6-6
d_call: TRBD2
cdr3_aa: CASKASGSYEQYF

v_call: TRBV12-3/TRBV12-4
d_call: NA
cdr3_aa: CASGSGDRPPQHF